The 12 T cell receptor beta chains given below trace back to one sample, sequenced in a study of Graves' ophthalmopathy and Graves' hyperthyroidism. Amplified TCR beta CDR3 regions were obtained using RNA transcripts as template. Following a first-round RT-PCR that used HTBI primers, a second-round multiplex PCR was carried out. Using its own MiXCR run on the multiplex PCR reads, TCRdb lists one record per CDR3 protein. The repertoire holds about 180,000 distinct CDR3 sequences, with 37% as singletons. The material sequenced was peripheral blood. Every receptor here comes from a woman between 40 and 55 years old with Graves' ophthalmopathy.

The chain combines TRBV6-1 with TRBJ1-1, with D unresolved. The CDR3 contains 13 residues. CDR1 is MNHNS, CDR2 SASEGT, per germline. V dropped 7 bases and J dropped 1 base, with 10 bases sitting between them. Written as DNA, the CDR3 is TGTGCCAGCACAGTTGACGGGAACACTGAAGCTTTCTTT. Translated, it gives CASTVDGNTEAFF.

Ten or more counts support this clonotype. The V gene is TRBV11-2, the J gene TRBJ2-4, with TRBD2 as a possible D gene (6 bases). CDR3 size: 16 residues. V was cut by 5 bases and J by 7 bases, with 21 bases left in between. The germline gives CDR1 SGHAT, CDR2 FQNNGV. CDR3 residues: CASSQNVLFGGNIQYF. In nucleotides, the CDR3 is TGTGCCAGCAGCCAAAATGTTCTCTTTGGGGGGAACATTCAGTACTTC.

The chain is built from TRBV28 and TRBJ2-7, with D maybe TRBD2 (6 bases). V was pared by 2 bases and J by 2 bases, with 13 bases between. The CDR3 totals 15 residues. Per germline, CDR1 MDHEN and CDR2 SYDVKM. CDR3 in DNA: TGTGCCAGCAGTTTAGGGCTAGCGATGGCCTACGAGCAGTACTTC. Its translation is CASSLGLAMAYEQYF.

This chain links TRBV11-2 with TRBJ2-7, with no clear D. The V end lost 3 bases, the J end lost 1 base, and 13 bases lay between the germline ends. Germline V gene lookup returns CDR1 SGHAT and CDR2 FQNNGV. This CDR3 has 15 residues. CDR3 region: CASSFIRAGSYEQYF. The DNA for the CDR3 is TGTGCCAGCAGCTTTATTCGGGCAGGTTCCTACGAGCAGTACTTC.

This clonotype was seen many times. This chain uses TRBV6-5 with TRBJ1-1; tentative D call: TRBD1 (6 bases). The CDR3 totals 14 residues. Between the trimmed V and J ends, which lost 11 bases and 4 bases, there was a span of 20 bases. Germline CDR1 is MNHEY and CDR2 is SVGAGI. This chain's CDR3 is CAGRKGGGSTEAFF. The CDR3, as DNA: TGTGCCGGACGAAAGGGGGGCGGGAGCACTGAAGCTTTCTTT.

This clonotype was picked up a small number of times. The chain carries TRBV20-1 and TRBJ1-6, with D uncertain. CDR1 is DFQATT and CDR2 is SNEGSKA in the germline V gene (reference sequence). V dropped 0 bases and J dropped 5 bases, with 17 bases sitting between them. The CDR3 runs 17 residues. CDR3 coding DNA: TGCAGTGCTAGAGATGACGAGGACCTAGCGAATAATTCACCCCTCCACTTT. Protein product: CSARDDEDLANNSPLHF.

This clonotype was detected ten times or more. The chain links TRBV6-6 to TRBJ2-7; 9 bases agree with TRBD1. V shed 6 bases, J shed 0 bases, and the junction held 12 bases outside the gene matches. Germline V gene lookup returns CDR1 MNHNY and CDR2 SVGAGI (reference sequence). This CDR3 contains 17 residues. The CDR3 DNA is TGTGCCAGCAGAGGAACTCACCGGGACAGGGTCTCCTACGAGCAGTACTTC. Translating gives CASRGTHRDRVSYEQYF.

This clonotype has a count of ten or more. This chain links TRBV6-5 with TRBJ2-2; 9 bases match TRBD2. The CDR3 spans 15 residues. The germline gives CDR1 MNHEY, CDR2 SVGAGI. Germline trimming cut 0 bases from V and 8 bases from J; bases unmatched to any gene: 4. CDR3 DNA sequence: TGTGCCAGCAGTTACTCGAGAGGACTAGCGGGGGAGCTGTTTTTT. Translating gives CASSYSRGLAGELFF.

In this sample, this clonotype turned up many times. The chain links TRBV11-2 to TRBJ1-1; D not resolved. The V end was cut by 4 bases, the J end by 10 bases, with 22 bases between. There are 15 residues in the CDR3. The V gene's germline CDR1 is SGHAT and CDR2 FQNNGV. DNA of the CDR3: TGTGCCAGCAGCTCTCAATTGGACGGTCCCCTGGTAGCTTTCTTT. It encodes CASSSQLDGPLVAFF.

This clonotype has a count of ten or more. The chain employs TRBV12-3 or TRBV12-4 and TRBJ1-6; unclear D gene. Trimming stripped 3 bases from V and 10 bases from J, with 10 bases between. The CDR3 has 13 amino acids. The DNA of the CDR3 is TGTGCCAGCAGTTTTAGGCAGTCATCACCCCTCCACTTT. It specifies CASSFRQSSPLHF.

Many counts were recorded for this clonotype. V gene TRBV6-5 combines with J gene TRBJ1-1; D is unresolved. Trimming removed 10 bases from V and 0 bases from J, with 21 bases in between. Germline values: CDR1 MNHEY, CDR2 SVGAGI. This CDR3 contains 16 residues. The CDR3 loop reads CATTTATQRMNTEAFF. The DNA for the CDR3 is TGTGCCACCACGACTGCCACACAGAGGATGAACACTGAAGCTTTCTTT.

This clonotype was detected many times. This chain uses TRBV6-2 or TRBV6-3 with TRBJ1-5; no reliable D call. V was cut by 0 bases and J by 10 bases, with 7 bases left in between. The CDR3 has 12 amino acids. Per the germline V gene, CDR1 is MNHEY and CDR2 is SVGEGT. For the CDR3, the DNA is TGTGCCAGCAGTTACTCCCGAGAACCCCAGCATTTT. Translating it yields CASSYSREPQHF.